This T cell receptor beta chain was profiled in a study of CD8 T cells in ankylosing spondylitis. Regarding the study as a whole: Those disease-linked clones were CD8+; they were also relatively rare in peripheral blood. Past research had described some motif variants in reactive arthritis synovial fluid and blood. As reported, disease-linked clones showed significant enrichment in matched ankylosing spondylitis synovial fluid.

V shed 6 bases and J shed 0 bases, with 15 bases lying between them. The V gene's germline CDR1 is SNHLY and CDR2 FYNNEI. There are 16 residues in the CDR3. In making TCR beta libraries, quantitative 5'-RACE with molecular barcodes was used. TCRdb analysed the 5' RACE reads with MiXCR anew, one entry per CDR3 protein. The sample records roughly 150,000 distinct CDR3 sequences, 9.8% being singletons. A few counts support this clonotype. Its target is not known. This clonotype originated in a female donor with ankylosing spondylitis or in good health (not recorded which). The sequenced sample was blood, either unsorted or a sorted T cell fraction (not recorded which). V and J are TRBV2 and TRBJ1-5; possibly TRBD1 for D (6 bases). The CDR3 region is CASSGQFGDSNQPQHF. The CDR3 bases are TGTGCCAGCAGCGGACAGTTCGGGGATAGCAATCAGCCCCAGCATTTT.